Listed here are 9 T cell receptor beta chains from one sample, sequenced in a study of blood T cell repertoires in COVID-19. Libraries were prepared by immunoSEQ multiplex PCR; TCRdb keeps only in-frame clonotypes and omits some of them. The repertoire consists of about 460,000 clones, with less than 90% occurring once and the leading ten covering under 9.5%. Sequenced material: PBMCs or T cells enriched from blood (not recorded which). All receptors derive from a woman in her sixties or seventies who had recovered from COVID-19.

In its sample, this clone was seen once. Here the CDR3 reads CASSAGENIQYF. The DNA for the CDR3 is TGTGCCAGCAGCGCGGGGGAAAACATTCAGTACTTC. The V and J genes are TRBV14 and TRBJ2-4; TRBD2 agrees at 7 bases. The germline V gene encodes CDR1 SGHDN and CDR2 FVKESK. CDR3 length equals 12 residues. J was trimmed by 5 bases and V by 5 bases; bases with no gene match: 0. The full variable domain, completed using reference TRBV14 and TRBJ2-4, is EAGVTQFPSHSVIEKGQTVTLRCDPISGHDNLYWYRRVMGKEIKFLLHFVKESKQDESGMPNNRFLAERTGGTYSTLKVQPAELEDSGVYFCASSAGENIQYFGAGTRLSVL.

The CDR3 DNA reads TGTGCCAGCTCACCAACTAGACAGGAGAACAATCAGCCCCAGCATTTT. It specifies CASSPTRQENNQPQHF. The chain carries TRBV18 and TRBJ1-5, with D possibly TRBD1 on 6 matching bases. V lost 2 bases, J lost 3 bases, and 14 bases lay in between. The CDR3 extends over 16 amino acids. CDR1 KGHSH and CDR2 LQKENI come from the germline V gene. The whole variable domain, filled in from reference TRBV18 and TRBJ1-5, reads NAGVMQNPRHLVRRRGQEARLRCSPMKGHSHVYWYRQLPEEGLKFMVYLQKENIIDESGMPKERFSAEFPKEGPSILRIQQVVRGDSAAYFCASSPTRQENNQPQHFGDGTRLSIL.

The chain links TRBV7-6 to TRBJ2-3; 10 bases fit TRBD2. The V gene's germline CDR1 is SGHVS and CDR2 FNYEAQ. CDR3 size: 16 residues. The ends lost 3 bases at V and 8 bases at J; junction bases unmatched: 11. The CDR3 sequence: CASSFGAGGQEGTQYF. In DNA form, the CDR3 reads TGTGCCAGCAGCTTCGGAGCGGGGGGGCAAGAGGGTACGCAGTATTTT.

The rearrangement joins TRBV27 to TRBJ2-3; D might be TRBD1 (5 bases). V was pared by 3 bases and J by 2 bases, with 15 bases between. Germline values: CDR1 MNHEY, CDR2 SMNVEV (reference sequence). The CDR3 runs 16 residues. CDR3 DNA sequence: TGTGCCAGCAGTTTGGAGACAGCCCAGTTCACAGATACGCAGTATTTT. It yields the protein CASSLETAQFTDTQYF.

The rearrangement links TRBV5-4 to TRBJ1-4, with 7 nucleotides matching TRBD1. The J segment lost 7 bases and the V segment lost 3 bases, leaving 6 bases of the junction unmatched. Germline CDR1 reads SGHNT; CDR2 reads YYREEE (reference sequence). This CDR3 contains 14 residues. CDR3 amino acids: CASSSTGMGEKLFF. Here the CDR3 DNA reads TGTGCCAGCAGCTCGACAGGGATGGGTGAAAAACTGTTTTTT.

This clone appeared a single time. This chain uses TRBV30 with TRBJ1-3; no clear D gene. V was pared by 5 bases and J by 1 base, with 9 bases between. CDR3 length: 13 amino acids. From germline, CDR1 is GTSNPN and CDR2 SVGIG (reference sequence). The CDR3 DNA reads TGTGCCTGGGGAGGGCGGTCTGGAAACACCATATATTTT. Its translation is CAWGGRSGNTIYF.

This clone was observed once. The CDR3 region is CASRLGVSGNTIYF. The DNA for the CDR3 is TGTGCCAGCAGATTAGGGGTCTCTGGAAACACCATATATTTT. V usage is TRBV6-5 and J usage is TRBJ1-3; the D gene is possibly TRBD1 (5 bases). Germline V gives CDR1 MNHEY, CDR2 SVGAGI. V was cut by 6 bases and J by 0 bases, with 9 bases left in between. The CDR3 runs 14 residues.

The chain recombines TRBV10-3 with TRBJ2-7, with TRBD2 matching 8 bases. Per germline, CDR1 ENHRY and CDR2 SYGVKD. The CDR3 is 17 residues long. J lost 7 bases, V lost 6 bases, and 20 bases had no gene match. DNA of the CDR3: TGTGCCATCAGCGAAATCCAGATCGGGGGGGCCCCTAGGGAGCAGTACTTC. Its protein is CAISEIQIGGAPREQYF.

The table lists this clone with a count of one. CDR3 residues: CASSLVPVAYEQYF. DNA for the CDR3: TGTGCCAGCAGCTTAGTCCCGGTGGCCTACGAGCAGTACTTC. The V gene is TRBV7-8, the J gene TRBJ2-7; D gene unclear. The V gene lost 1 base and the J gene lost 2 bases, with 9 bases spanning the gap. The CDR3 runs to 14 residues. Per the germline V gene, CDR1 is SGHVS and CDR2 is FQNEAQ. Looking up the rest from reference TRBV7-8 and TRBJ2-7 gives the full variable domain: GAGVSQSPRYKVAKRGQDVALRCDPISGHVSLFWYQQALGQGPEFLTYFQNEAQLDKSGLPSDRFFAERPEGSVSTLKIQRTQQEDSAVYLCASSLVPVAYEQYFGPGTRLTVT.